A single sample gave rise to the 32 T cell receptor beta chains below, sequenced in a study of T cells in Graves' hyperthyroidism and ophthalmopathy. RNA transcripts gave rise to amplified TCR beta CDR3 regions. HTBI primers drove first-round RT-PCR of the TCR CDR3. TCRdb fed the multiplex PCR reads into MiXCR, producing one record per CDR3 protein. The data hold under 300,000 distinct CDR3 sequences, with about an eighth observed a single time. The sequencing input was blood. The receptors originated from a woman in her 30s with Graves' hyperthyroidism that later progressed to Graves' ophthalmopathy.

This clonotype has at least ten counts. CDR3 loop: CASSLDRVMTDTQYF. CDR3 DNA: TGTGCCAGCAGCCTGGACAGGGTCATGACAGATACGCAGTATTTT. V is TRBV7-6 and J is TRBJ2-3; TRBD1 matches at 8 bases. Trimming cost V 5 bases and J 3 bases; bases outside gene matches: 7. This CDR3 has 15 amino acids. CDR1 and CDR2 (germline): SGHVS, FNYEAQ.

This clonotype was seen ten or more times. The gene calls are TRBV7-2 and TRBJ2-1; D is undetermined. Germline CDR1 and CDR2: SGHTA and FQGNSA. Deletions cut 0 bases from V and 2 bases from J, with 5 bases between. This CDR3 has 14 amino acids. CDR3 amino acids: CASSLALAYNEQFF. CDR3 sequence (DNA): TGTGCCAGCAGCTTAGCGCTGGCCTACAATGAGCAGTTCTTC.

This clonotype was seen a handful of times. The chain joins TRBV7-3 to TRBJ2-1, with D tentatively TRBD2 (6 bases). Trimming stripped 5 bases from V and 6 bases from J, with 20 bases between. The germline gives CDR1 SGHTA, CDR2 FQGTGA. The CDR3 totals 16 residues. CDR3 nucleotides: TGTGCCAGCAGCCATGGGGGAGGTCCCGACCCCAATGAGCAGTTCTTC. This sequence encodes CASSHGGGPDPNEQFF.

In this sample, this clonotype turned up many times. The rearrangement links TRBV18 to TRBJ1-3, with TRBD1 identical over 7 bases. Germline lookup yields CDR1 KGHSH and CDR2 LQKENI. The CDR3 has 16 amino acids. V gave up 3 bases and J gave up 2 bases; unmatched junction bases: 7. The CDR3 coding sequence is TGTGCCAGCTCACCGTCCGAGGGGGCGGCTGGAAACACCATATATTTT. This codes for CASSPSEGAAGNTIYF.

The sample holds many counts of this clonotype. The chain carries TRBV29-1 and TRBJ1-2; 10 bases match TRBD1. CDR1 is SQVTM and CDR2 is ANQGSEA in the germline V gene. The CDR3 is 14 amino acids. The V segment lost 7 bases and the J segment 7 bases; nucleotides outside the gene matches: 12. CDR3 amino acids: CSAAGDRGRAGYTF. The CDR3 region has the DNA TGCAGCGCCGCCGGGGACAGGGGACGGGCTGGCTACACCTTC.

The genes are TRBV11-3 and TRBJ2-2, with unresolved D. Germline assignment: CDR1 SGHNT and CDR2 YENEEA. CDR3 length: 14 residues. Trimming cost V 1 base and J 2 bases, with 5 bases left between them. CDR3 in DNA: TGTGCCAGCAGCTTAGCTAGAAACACCGGGGAGCTGTTTTTT. Residues: CASSLARNTGELFF.

In this sample, this clonotype turned up once. The chain uses TRBV6-1 and TRBJ2-1, with D uncertain. V shed 6 bases and J shed 0 bases, with 12 bases lying between them. CDR3 length: 15 residues. Germline loops: CDR1 MNHNS, CDR2 SASEGT. The DNA for the CDR3 is TGTGCCAGCAGCCGTGAGGTAGCCTCCTACAATGAGCAGTTCTTC. Amino acid sequence: CASSREVASYNEQFF.

At least ten counts were recorded for this clonotype. The V and J genes are TRBV10-3 and TRBJ2-7, with a tentative D call TRBD1 (5 bases). In germline, CDR1 is ENHRY, CDR2 SYGVKD. Trimming cost V 0 bases and J 6 bases, with 12 bases left between them. This CDR3 region has 14 residues. CDR3 in amino acids: CAISESTAPGEQYF. CDR3 sequence (DNA): TGTGCCATCAGTGAGTCGACAGCACCGGGCGAGCAGTACTTC.

This clonotype was counted at least ten times. This chain joins TRBV19 and TRBJ2-7, with D possibly matching TRBD1 (6 bases). Germline V lookup: CDR1 LNHDA, CDR2 SQIVND (reference sequence). V lost 11 bases to trimming and J lost 6 bases, with 17 bases between them. The CDR3 is 12 residues long. CDR3 nucleotides: TGTGCCGGACCTAGGGGGTCTCTCGAGCAGTACTTC. This gives the protein CAGPRGSLEQYF.

This clonotype was counted many times. The J gene is TRBJ2-3, the V gene TRBV27; D may be TRBD1 (6 bases). Deletions cut 3 bases from V and 4 bases from J, with 20 bases between. CDR3 length: 17 amino acids. CDR1 is MNHEY, CDR2 SMNVEV, per germline (reference sequence). The CDR3 region has the DNA TGTGCCAGCAGTTTTCCGAAGACGGGTCAGGGGCCAGATACGCAGTATTTT. This translates into CASSFPKTGQGPDTQYF.

This clonotype was detected ten times or more. This chain connects TRBV4-1 to TRBJ2-1; D ambiguous. The germline gives CDR1 MGHRA, CDR2 YSYEKL. The CDR3 sequence is 13 residues long. Trimming shortened V by 4 bases and J by 6 bases, and 10 bases separated the two germline ends. The CDR3, as DNA: TGCGCCAGCAGCCCCAAGGGTAGCAATGAGCAGTTCTTC. Translated: CASSPKGSNEQFF.

This clonotype occurred once. This chain links TRBV18 with TRBJ1-4, with a weak D call TRBD1 (5 bases). Trimming left V 3 bases short and J 7 bases short, with 12 bases between. This CDR3 spans 14 amino acids. From germline, CDR1 is KGHSH and CDR2 LQKENI. The CDR3 DNA is TGTGCCAGCTCACCGGGGACGGCGAGTGAAAAACTGTTTTTT. Translating it yields CASSPGTASEKLFF.

This clonotype was recorded many times. The chain combines TRBV29-1 with TRBJ1-1; D call uncertain. Germline V gene sequence: CDR1 SQVTM, CDR2 ANQGSEA. Trimming shortened V by 6 bases and J by 1 base, and 12 bases separated the two germline ends. The CDR3 has 13 amino acids. The CDR3 DNA reads as TGCAGCGTCGATCCCACAGAGAACACTGAAGCTTTCTTT. Translating gives CSVDPTENTEAFF.

There are many counts of this clonotype. This chain links TRBV7-8 with TRBJ1-1, with D possibly being TRBD1 (5 bases). CDR1 is SGHVS, CDR2 FQNEAQ, per germline. The V end was cut by 1 base, the J end by 8 bases, with 11 bases between. The CDR3 runs 13 residues. The CDR3 protein is CASSLGGGAEAFF. The CDR3 DNA is TGTGCCAGCAGCTTAGGCGGAGGGGCCGAAGCTTTCTTT.

This clonotype was detected many times. Written as DNA, the CDR3 is TGTGCCAGCAGTTTCGGGGGCGAAGTCGTGAGGGATTCACCCCTCCACTTT. Its translation is CASSFGGEVVRDSPLHF. The rearrangement joins TRBV12-3 or TRBV12-4 to TRBJ1-6; weak D call: TRBD1 (6 bases). The CDR3 spans 17 residues. With 3 bases removed from V and 8 bases from J, the gap between germline ends came to 20 bases.

This sequence joins TRBV5-1 and TRBJ2-3; 10 bases fit TRBD2. Germline-derived CDR1 and CDR2 are SGHRS and YFSETQ. This CDR3 region has 15 residues. V gave up 4 bases and J gave up 4 bases; unmatched junction bases: 6. The CDR3 bases are TGCGCCAGCAGCATCAGCGGGAGGGCGGCAGATACGCAGTATTTT. This sequence encodes CASSISGRAADTQYF.

In its sample, this clonotype was seen many times. The chain employs TRBV27 and TRBJ2-7; possibly TRBD1 for D (8 bases). V was shortened by 6 bases and J by 3 bases, with 15 bases between the two germline ends. CDR1 is MNHEY and CDR2 is SMNVEV in the germline V gene (reference sequence). The CDR3 loop spans 14 amino acids. CDR3 sequence reads: CASSHRGGYYEQYF. Written as DNA, the CDR3 is TGTGCCAGCAGCCACAGGGGGGGGTACTACGAGCAGTACTTC.

In this sample, this clonotype turned up many times. The chain joins TRBV12-3 or TRBV12-4 to TRBJ2-5, with 8 nucleotides matching TRBD2. CDR3 length: 16 residues. The V segment lost 2 bases and the J segment 1 base; nucleotides outside the gene matches: 6. Here the CDR3 DNA reads TGTGCCAGCAGTTTACGGGCTAGCGGGTCCCAAGAGACCCAGTACTTC. Amino acids: CASSLRASGSQETQYF.

This chain links TRBV4-2 with TRBJ2-7; 8 bases fit TRBD2. The CDR3 is 14 amino acids. Germline CDR1 LGHNA, CDR2 YNFKEQ. V lost 4 bases, J lost 6 bases, and 8 bases stayed unmatched. CDR3 in amino acids: CASSPGTSVVEQYF. CDR3 DNA sequence: TGTGCCAGCAGCCCCGGGACTAGTGTTGTCGAGCAGTACTTC.

This clonotype was observed many times. The chain recombines TRBV20-1 with TRBJ2-7, with a weak D call TRBD2 (6 bases). V lost 6 bases and J 0 bases, leaving 15 bases between the germline ends. The CDR3 contains 14 residues. Germline-derived CDR1 and CDR2 are DFQATT and SNEGSKA (reference sequence). The CDR3 sequence is CSAPREGLSYEQYF. The CDR3 DNA sequence: TGCAGTGCCCCTAGAGAGGGACTCTCCTACGAGCAGTACTTC.

This clonotype came up many times. The chain has TRBV5-1 and TRBJ1-1; possible D gene TRBD1, 5 bases. V lost 7 bases, J lost 1 base, and 14 bases lay in between. The CDR3 loop spans 14 amino acids. Germline loops: CDR1 SGHRS, CDR2 YFSETQ. CDR3 loop: CASAGSGPNTEAFF. The DNA of the CDR3 is TGCGCCAGCGCTGGTTCGGGACCGAACACTGAAGCTTTCTTT.

J is TRBJ2-7 and V is TRBV19; no clear D gene. The V end was cut by 1 base, the J end by 2 bases, with 9 bases between. The germline V gene has CDR1 LNHDA and CDR2 SQIVND (reference sequence). The CDR3 covers 14 residues. The CDR3 DNA reads TGTGCCAGTAGTATAGGTCCGCAGGCCTACGAGCAGTACTTC. Protein: CASSIGPQAYEQYF.

This clonotype was recorded many times. The genes are TRBV7-8 and TRBJ2-3; no reliable D call. Germline V CDR1 and CDR2: SGHVS, FQNEAQ. The V end lost 2 bases, the J end lost 2 bases, and 2 bases lay between the germline ends. The CDR3 consists of 12 residues. The CDR3 sequence is CASSLPTDTQYF. CDR3 nucleotide sequence: TGTGCCAGCAGCTTACCCACAGATACGCAGTATTTT.

This clonotype was seen repeatedly, ten times or more. The CDR3 sequence is CASTYDSYGYTF. Here the CDR3 DNA reads TGTGCCAGCACTTATGACAGTTATGGCTACACCTTC. V gene TRBV2 combines with J gene TRBJ1-2; D is possibly TRBD1 (5 bases). This CDR3 is 12 amino acids long. Trimming took off 7 bases at V and 5 bases at J, with 11 bases between the two ends. The germline CDR1 and CDR2 sequences are SNHLY and FYNNEI.

This clonotype was recorded at least ten times. The rearrangement links TRBV5-8 to TRBJ1-2; a weak D match, TRBD1 (5 bases). The CDR3 runs 15 residues. Germline-derived CDR1 and CDR2 are SGHTS and YDEGEE. V lost 1 base and J 7 bases, leaving 17 bases between the germline ends. CDR3 loop: CASSLTTGTGGGYTF. In DNA, the CDR3 is TGTGCCAGCAGCTTGACCACCGGGACGGGGGGTGGCTACACCTTC.

The chain has TRBV6-1 and TRBJ2-3; 12 bases align to TRBD1. V gave up 6 bases and J gave up 3 bases; unmatched junction bases: 7. Germline CDR1 reads MNHNS; CDR2 reads SASEGT. The CDR3 sequence is 16 residues long. The CDR3 here is CASRRGTGGRTDTQYF. CDR3 DNA: TGTGCCAGCAGGAGAGGGACAGGGGGCCGGACAGATACGCAGTATTTT.

This clonotype was observed many times. This chain connects TRBV28 to TRBJ1-1; perhaps TRBD1 as D (6 bases). This CDR3 contains 15 residues. In germline, CDR1 is MDHEN, CDR2 SYDVKM. Trimming removed 5 bases from V and 1 base from J, with 14 bases in between. CDR3 nucleotide sequence: TGTGCCAGCAGTGGATTACAGGGATCGAACACTGAAGCTTTCTTT. It yields the protein CASSGLQGSNTEAFF.

Ten or more counts support this clonotype. The rearrangement uses TRBV28 and TRBJ2-1; the match to TRBD2 covers 7 bases. The CDR3 contains 16 residues. V gave up 6 bases and J gave up 3 bases; unmatched junction bases: 11. The V gene's germline CDR1 is MDHEN and CDR2 SYDVKM. The CDR3 nucleotides read TGTGCCAGCAGGTCACGGGGCGGGAGTCTCTACAATGAGCAGTTCTTC. Translated, it gives CASRSRGGSLYNEQFF.

A few counts support this clonotype. V is TRBV5-8 and J is TRBJ2-7; the match to TRBD2 covers 10 bases. The tail of the sequence fits TRBJ2-1 better, so the J call may be wrong. CDR1 SGHTS and CDR2 YDEGEE come from the germline V gene. The CDR3 sequence is 15 residues long. The CDR3 region is CASSLSLAGIYEQFF. The CDR3 nucleotides are TGTGCCAGCAGCTTATCACTAGCGGGGATCTACGAGCAGTTCTTC.

The chain recombines TRBV7-9 with TRBJ2-7; 9 bases align to TRBD2. The CDR3 runs 14 residues. Trimming cost V 5 bases and J 4 bases; bases outside gene matches: 6. Germline CDR1 reads SEHNR; CDR2 reads FQNEAQ (reference sequence). The CDR3 here is CASSPAAGGYEQYF. CDR3 in DNA: TGTGCCAGCAGCCCGGCAGCGGGAGGTTACGAGCAGTACTTC.

Ten or more counts support this clonotype. This rearrangement joins TRBV6-2 or TRBV6-3 to TRBJ2-7; 8 bases agree with TRBD1. With V trimmed by 7 bases and J by 5 bases, 10 bases remained unmatched. The CDR3 spans 14 residues. Germline lookup yields CDR1 MNHEY and CDR2 SVGEGT. This chain's CDR3 is CASTLRDRLHEQYF. The CDR3 DNA reads as TGTGCCAGCACATTAAGGGACAGGCTCCACGAGCAGTACTTC.

The chain couples TRBV11-2 to TRBJ2-4; perhaps D is TRBD1 or TRBD2 (6 bases each). V was shortened by 3 bases and J by 3 bases, with 15 bases between the two germline ends. This CDR3 spans 16 amino acids. Germline V gene sequence: CDR1 SGHAT, CDR2 FQNNGV. The CDR3 sequence: CASSFRGGGGKNIQYF. CDR3 bases: TGTGCCAGCAGCTTCAGGGGAGGAGGAGGCAAAAACATTCAGTACTTC.